These T cell receptor beta chains were read from a single sample in a study of cytomegalovirus exposure and HLA in healthy donors. Produced via immunoSEQ multiplex PCR; TCRdb's table is partial and in-frame only. Counted here are 100,000 to 150,000 clones, around 95% occurring once; the ten biggest clones make up around 1.7%. The sequenced material came from PBMCs. All receptors come from a man aged 18-30 years in good health and CMV-seronegative. Both conserved end residues are part of each CDR3. The order of the fields is clone size, V gene, J gene, D gene, CDR3 DNA, CDR3 protein. D genes are given only for firm matches. Rows may omit the clone size; those that give it use once, few, many or a size class.

clone size: -
V gene: TRBV2
J gene: TRBJ1-1
D gene: -
CDR3 DNA: TGTGCCAGCACCGTGGACAGCTTGAACACTGAAGCTTTCTTT
CDR3 protein: CASTVDSLNTEAFF

clone size: once
V gene: TRBV10-3
J gene: TRBJ1-3
D gene: -
CDR3 DNA: TGTGCCATCAGTGAGTCTAACCCAGGGCCTGGAAACACCATATATTTT
CDR3 protein: CAISESNPGPGNTIYF

clone size: -
V gene: TRBV21-1
J gene: TRBJ2-7
D gene: -
CDR3 DNA: TGTGCCAGCAGCCCTCGTTTCGGCTCCTACGAGCAGTACTTC
CDR3 protein: CASSPRFGSYEQYF

clone size: -
V gene: TRBV4-1
J gene: TRBJ2-1
D gene: TRBD2
CDR3 DNA: TGCGCCAGCAGCCAAGAGGAGCTAGCGGGAGATGAGCAGTTCTTC
CDR3 protein: CASSQEELAGDEQFF

clone size: once
V gene: TRBV11-2
J gene: TRBJ2-3
D gene: TRBD1
CDR3 DNA: TGTGCCAGCAGCTTAGAGGGCAGGGGGCTGGATACGCAGTATTTT
CDR3 protein: CASSLEGRGLDTQYF

clone size: -
V gene: TRBV10-3
J gene: TRBJ2-3
D gene: TRBD1
CDR3 DNA: TGTGCCATCAGCATCGGGACAGGGCCTCAAGATACGCAGTATTTT
CDR3 protein: CAISIGTGPQDTQYF

clone size: -
V gene: TRBV9
J gene: TRBJ2-2
D gene: TRBD2
CDR3 DNA: TGTGCCAGCAGCGTAGCGGCTAGCGGGAGGACCGGGGAGCTGTTTTTT
CDR3 protein: CASSVAASGRTGELFF

clone size: once
V gene: TRBV18
J gene: TRBJ2-7
D gene: -
CDR3 DNA: TGTGCCAGCTCACCACTAGCCGCCTACGAGCAGTACTTC
CDR3 protein: CASSPLAAYEQYF

clone size: -
V gene: TRBV11-3
J gene: TRBJ2-1
D gene: TRBD2
CDR3 DNA: TGTGCCAGCAGCTTGGGATCGGGGACTAGGACCTACAATGAGCAGTTCTTC
CDR3 protein: CASSLGSGTRTYNEQFF

clone size: -
V gene: TRBV7-2
J gene: TRBJ2-1
D gene: TRBD2
CDR3 DNA: TGTGCCAGCAGCTTTAGCGGGAGGGCCAGAAACAATGAGCAGTTCTTC
CDR3 protein: CASSFSGRARNNEQFF

clone size: -
V gene: TRBV13
J gene: TRBJ2-3
D gene: -
CDR3 DNA: TGTGCCAGCAGTTTCCGAGCGGGCACAGATACGCAGTATTTT
CDR3 protein: CASSFRAGTDTQYF

clone size: -
V gene: TRBV28
J gene: TRBJ2-1
D gene: TRBD1
CDR3 DNA: TGTGCCAGCGGGGACAGGTGGGATGAGCAGTTCTTC
CDR3 protein: CASGDRWDEQFF

clone size: -
V gene: TRBV6-5
J gene: TRBJ2-7
D gene: TRBD1
CDR3 DNA: TGTGCCAGCAGTCCCACCGGGACAGGGACCTACGAGCAGTACTTC
CDR3 protein: CASSPTGTGTYEQYF

clone size: -
V gene: TRBV27
J gene: TRBJ2-1
D gene: -
CDR3 DNA: TGTGCCAGCACCGCCACAGACTCCTACAATGAGCAGTTCTTC
CDR3 protein: CASTATDSYNEQFF

clone size: -
V gene: TRBV11-1
J gene: TRBJ2-2
D gene: TRBD1
CDR3 DNA: TGTGCCAGCAGAACCGGGACAGGGAGGGTCGGGGAGCTGTTTTTT
CDR3 protein: CASRTGTGRVGELFF

clone size: -
V gene: TRBV9
J gene: TRBJ2-1
D gene: -
CDR3 DNA: TGTGCCAGCAGCCACCCCCTCTGGGAGAATGAGCAGTTCTTC
CDR3 protein: CASSHPLWENEQFF

clone size: -
V gene: TRBV19
J gene: TRBJ2-3
D gene: TRBD2
CDR3 DNA: TGTGCCAGTAGTATAGATGGAGACGGGACTAGCGGGATTAAGGCAGATACGCAGTATTTT
CDR3 protein: CASSIDGDGTSGIKADTQYF

clone size: -
V gene: TRBV10-3
J gene: TRBJ2-5
D gene: -
CDR3 DNA: TGTGCCATCAGTGGAAAAGAGATGGAGACCCAGTACTTC
CDR3 protein: CAISGKEMETQYF

clone size: -
V gene: TRBV4-2
J gene: TRBJ2-7
D gene: -
CDR3 DNA: TGTGCCAGCAGCCAAGACGGCGGGGTAAACTACGAGCAGTACTTC
CDR3 protein: CASSQDGGVNYEQYF

clone size: -
V gene: TRBV5-1
J gene: TRBJ2-7
D gene: -
CDR3 DNA: TGCGCCAGCAGCAGCTTCAAGGACGGAGGAGCCTACGAGCAGTACTTC
CDR3 protein: CASSSFKDGGAYEQYF

clone size: few
V gene: TRBV4-2
J gene: TRBJ2-5
D gene: TRBD2
CDR3 DNA: TGTGCCAGCAGCCAAGATCTAGCGGTACAAGAGACCCAGTACTTC
CDR3 protein: CASSQDLAVQETQYF

clone size: -
V gene: TRBV29-1
J gene: TRBJ2-1
D gene: -
CDR3 DNA: TGCAGCGTTGGTTGGACTCACAATGAGCAGTTCTTC
CDR3 protein: CSVGWTHNEQFF

clone size: once
V gene: TRBV28
J gene: TRBJ2-1
D gene: TRBD2
CDR3 DNA: TGTGCCAGCAGTACAAGGGTCGGGGGACTAGCGGGAGGAGGTAATGAGCAGTTCTTC
CDR3 protein: CASSTRVGGLAGGGNEQFF

clone size: -
V gene: TRBV2
J gene: TRBJ1-2
D gene: TRBD1
CDR3 DNA: TGTGCCAGCGGGGGACAGACCAACTATGGCTACACCTTC
CDR3 protein: CASGGQTNYGYTF

clone size: -
V gene: TRBV2
J gene: TRBJ1-1
D gene: -
CDR3 DNA: TGTGCCAGCTCTAGGAACACTGAAGCTTTCTTT
CDR3 protein: CASSRNTEAFF

clone size: -
V gene: TRBV12-5
J gene: TRBJ1-2
D gene: -
CDR3 DNA: TGTGCTAGTGGTTACAGTAACTATGGCTACACCTTC
CDR3 protein: CASGYSNYGYTF

clone size: -
V gene: TRBV11-2
J gene: TRBJ1-1
D gene: -
CDR3 DNA: TGTGCCAGCAGCCCCCTCGGGGGAGGGATTTACACTGAAGCTTTCTTT
CDR3 protein: CASSPLGGGIYTEAFF

clone size: -
V gene: TRBV5-1
J gene: TRBJ2-5
D gene: TRBD2
CDR3 DNA: TGCGCCAGCAGACGAACTAGCGGACAAGAGACCCAGTACTTC
CDR3 protein: CASRRTSGQETQYF

clone size: -
V gene: TRBV9
J gene: TRBJ2-1
D gene: -
CDR3 DNA: TGTGCCAGCAGCGTAGCTCAGGTAACCTACAATGAGCAGTTCTTC
CDR3 protein: CASSVAQVTYNEQFF

clone size: -
V gene: TRBV6-6
J gene: TRBJ1-2
D gene: -
CDR3 DNA: TGTGCCAGCAGGACTGACAGGACGTACACCTTC
CDR3 protein: CASRTDRTYTF

clone size: -
V gene: TRBV5-4
J gene: TRBJ2-4
D gene: -
CDR3 DNA: TGTGCCAGCAGCTTACGGACAGAAAGGGATCAGGACATTCAGTACTTC
CDR3 protein: CASSLRTERDQDIQYF

clone size: -
V gene: TRBV6-1
J gene: TRBJ2-7
D gene: TRBD2
CDR3 DNA: TGTGCCAGCAGTGAAGGGCTAGCGGGAGGCCGGTACGAGCAGTACTTC
CDR3 protein: CASSEGLAGGRYEQYF

clone size: -
V gene: TRBV10-3
J gene: TRBJ2-1
D gene: TRBD1
CDR3 DNA: TGTGCCATCAGTGGTGGCAGGGGGCTGGATGAGCAGTTCTTC
CDR3 protein: CAISGGRGLDEQFF

clone size: -
V gene: TRBV9
J gene: TRBJ2-1
D gene: TRBD1
CDR3 DNA: TGTGCCAGCAGCGTCCCGGGACAGGGGGCCGACAATGAGCAGTTCTTC
CDR3 protein: CASSVPGQGADNEQFF

clone size: -
V gene: TRBV11-2
J gene: TRBJ2-7
D gene: -
CDR3 DNA: TGTGCCAGCAGCTTAGACTTTTTAGGGGCCTACGAGCAGTACTTC
CDR3 protein: CASSLDFLGAYEQYF

clone size: -
V gene: TRBV7-2
J gene: TRBJ1-2
D gene: TRBD1
CDR3 DNA: TGTGCCAGCAGCTTAGGGGGACAGGGGGATGGCTACACCTTC
CDR3 protein: CASSLGGQGDGYTF

clone size: -
V gene: TRBV28
J gene: TRBJ2-1
D gene: TRBD2
CDR3 DNA: TGTGCCAGCAGTTTAGGCGGGAGTGCCTATGAGCAGTTCTTC
CDR3 protein: CASSLGGSAYEQFF

clone size: once
V gene: TRBV11-2
J gene: TRBJ2-5
D gene: TRBD1
CDR3 DNA: TGTGCCAGCAGCTTAGTGGGACAGGGTGAAGAGACCCAGTACTTC
CDR3 protein: CASSLVGQGEETQYF

clone size: -
V gene: TRBV10-3
J gene: TRBJ1-1
D gene: -
CDR3 DNA: TGTGCCATCAGTGACTCTCGCAGCGGGGGAGCTGAAGCTTTCTTT
CDR3 protein: CAISDSRSGGAEAFF

clone size: -
V gene: TRBV6-4
J gene: TRBJ2-3
D gene: -
CDR3 DNA: TGTGCCAGCAGTGAGGACTTTTCAGATACGCAGTATTTT
CDR3 protein: CASSEDFSDTQYF

clone size: -
V gene: TRBV19
J gene: TRBJ2-7
D gene: -
CDR3 DNA: TGTGCCAGTAGTATTGGAGGTCGCGGATCCTACGAGCAGTACTTC
CDR3 protein: CASSIGGRGSYEQYF

clone size: -
V gene: TRBV15
J gene: TRBJ2-1
D gene: TRBD2
CDR3 DNA: TGTGCCACCAGCAGGAGAATGGGACTAGACAATGAGCAGTTCTTC
CDR3 protein: CATSRRMGLDNEQFF